This T cell receptor beta chain was found in a study of CD8+ T cells in alopecia areata listed by TCRdb under 2018. Describing the broader study: Treated patients were enrolled in an open-label pilot trial of oral tofacitinib, 5 to 10 mg twice daily, for moderate-to-severe alopecia areata. Tofacitinib was administered for 6 to 18 months, and 6 months of follow-up off drug were then conducted to assess delayed response and recurrence. In treated patients, disease severity was measured using the SALT score, which gives the percentage of scalp surface area affected. The study used high-throughput TCRbeta sequencing to examine T cell clonal expansion in alopecia areata, in both the C3H/HeJ mouse model and human patients. In humans, TCRbeta sequencing was performed on scalp tissue and on sorted CD4+ and CD8+ peripheral blood T cells from healthy controls and from patients with patchy or totalis/universalis alopecia areata. Biopsies were taken from tofacitinib-treated patients at baseline and at 4 and 24 weeks of treatment, and a later scalp biopsy was taken in several of the tofacitinib-treated patients. Clonality in the scalp was compared among normal scalp (n=4), patchy alopecia areata scalp (n=8), and alopecia totalis/universalis scalp (n=8). RNA was obtained with the PAXgene miRNA kit for fixed scalp, the miRNeasy kit for PBMCs, and the RNeasy kit for mouse skin. TCRbeta CDR3 regions were amplified by immunoSEQ multiplex PCR using 35 Vbeta forward and 13 Jbeta reverse primers. Study-wide conclusions, independent of this receptor: Unlike mouse skin, where gammadelta T cells dominate, normal human skin contains resident alphabeta T cells that get sequenced too, which complicates analysis of the scalp TCR repertoire. Compared with mice, TCR sequences shared between patients were less clear, possibly partly because of HLA diversity across the patient population. Many expanded lesional clones persisted in scalp and blood during tofacitinib treatment, which may partly explain relapse after stopping treatment. Lesional scalp, especially in alopecia totalis/universalis, showed higher clonality and more expanded CD8+ clones than normal scalp, suggesting antigenic drive. Because the treated cohort was small and included a single nonresponder, larger studies are needed to assess links between baseline CD8+ expansion and response. Tofacitinib significantly lowered scalp clonality and the number of expanded CD8+ clones among the top 100 scalp clones.

In the case of this clone: Its cognate antigen has yet to be identified. Per-base quality was not reported, and no clone a single base away is much larger than it.

Library prep was done by the immunoSEQ multiplex PCR assay. For TCR sequencing, RNA was extracted from every sample and reverse transcribed into cDNA to serve as template. SuperScript III was used to make first-strand cDNA, primed with a 2:1 mix of oligo-dT and random hexamers. A synthetic immune receptor repertoire was used to gauge amplification bias, and whatever bias remained was removed computationally. The authors' analysis ran thus. Raw reads were preprocessed to remove errors, and CDR3 was defined by IMGT conventions from the conserved cysteine to phenylalanine. To get clonality, Shannon entropy was normalized by log2 of the number of productive unique TCRs and the result was subtracted from 1. Whether each scalp clone was CD4 or CD8 was inferred by checking scalp TCRbeta sequences against the CD4 and CD8 repertoires from sorted blood. TCRdb carries this immuneACCESS record with in-frame sequences only. Its versions omit some clonotypes, under half of them owing to an unresolved V gene in the studies checked, with the rest unexplained. V and J calls and clone size are those listed in that table; D and trimming were worked out from the DNA. The sample records 120,000 or so clones, under 65% of which are singletons. The ten top clones hold around 5.7% of the sample.

The sample's time point, from its label and the paper: roughly 27 days on oral tofacitinib. Per the publication, the treatment or condition label means: oral pan-JAK inhibitor, 5-10 mg twice daily. Peripheral blood and lesional scalp punch biopsies were obtained from patients with alopecia areata. PBMCs were isolated by density centrifugation and stained for CD3, CD4 and CD8, and CD4+ and CD8+ T cells were sorted on a FACSAria. CDR1 and CDR2 are drawn from the germline V gene: SQVTM, ANQGSEA. V is shortened by 7 bases, J by 5 bases, and the region joining them spans 14 bases. From the cysteine through the phenylalanine, the CDR3 covers 12 amino acids. Only the CDR3 part of the read is kept: 36 bases, read in frame from the first base.

The sequencing used CD4+ T cells sorted from blood, collected at week 4, from a patient treated with tofacitinib. This clonotype was sampled from a human donor with alopecia areata. Recombination joined TRBV29-1 with TRBJ1-1, with no confident D gene call. The DNA reads as follows: TGCAGCGCTCAGGTGGCAAAGACTGAAGCTTTCTTT. Its protein is CSAQVAKTEAFF.